The 30 T cell receptor beta chains presented below share a single source sample, sequenced in a study of vaccination and CD4 T cells after COVID-19. For these receptors, no antigen is known. The Oncomine TCR Beta short-read assay was applied to DNA of cultured CD4+ T cells. From the PCR reads, TCRdb called clonotypes with MiXCR, one entry per CDR3 protein. Here the sample spans 20,000 or so distinct CDR3 sequences, roughly 55% being singletons. The treatment is: approximately 10-day PBMC culture with coronavirus spike peptide pools or control peptides (ViraFEST assay). Specimen: CD4+ T cells from blood, cultured in vitro. These receptors all come from a human donor who had recovered from COVID-19.

V and J are TRBV20-1 and TRBJ1-6, with D possibly being TRBD1 (5 bases). The germline V gene has CDR1 DFQATT and CDR2 SNEGSKA (reference sequence). This CDR3 is built from 16 residues. V was cut by 5 bases and J by 9 bases, with 23 bases left in between. This chain's CDR3 is CSARPPLGALASPLHF. CDR3 in DNA: TGCAGTGCTCGCCCCCCATTAGGGGCCCTCGCTTCACCCCTCCACTTT.

This clonotype was counted between two and nine times. This chain uses TRBV19 with TRBJ1-2; 9 nucleotides agree with TRBD1. The V gene end was trimmed by 5 bases and the J gene end by 0 bases; junction bases not matched to a gene: 4. The CDR3 is 15 amino acids. The germline V gene encodes CDR1 LNHDA and CDR2 SQIVND (reference sequence). The CDR3 DNA reads as TGTGCCAGTAGTGTACAGGGGGCGGCTAACTATGGCTACACCTTC. Translated: CASSVQGAANYGYTF.

For this clonotype: The junction departs from germline at one end; a sequencing error may be responsible. V gene TRBV10-1 combines with J gene TRBJ1-1; the match to TRBD1 covers 7 bases. This CDR3 contains 14 residues. Germline values: CDR1 WNHNN, CDR2 SYGVQD (reference sequence). CDR3 bases: TGCGCCAGCAGTACAACAGGGGCAAACACTGAGGCTTTCTTT. This translates into CASSTTGANTEAFF.

The CDR3 here is CSAAQGVANEKLFF. Written as DNA, the CDR3 is TGCAGTGCTGCACAGGGGGTAGCTAATGAAAAACTGTTTTTT. The chain uses TRBV20-1 and TRBJ1-4; 8 bases align to TRBD1. This CDR3 is built from 14 residues. J gave up 3 bases and V 5 bases, and 5 bases lay outside the gene matches. Germline CDR1 DFQATT, CDR2 SNEGSKA (reference sequence).

V usage is TRBV2 and J usage is TRBJ2-3; TRBD1 matches 10 bases. Germline V gene sequence: CDR1 SNHLY, CDR2 FYNNEI. J gave up 0 bases and V 6 bases, and 3 bases lay outside the gene matches. The CDR3 is 15 residues long. The CDR3 region is CASRATGGSTDTQYF. The CDR3 nucleotides are TGTGCCAGCAGAGCGACAGGGGGCAGCACAGATACGCAGTATTTT.

The rearrangement uses TRBV20-1 and TRBJ2-7; maybe TRBD2 (6 bases). The CDR3 covers 13 residues. Germline V gene sequence: CDR1 DFQATT, CDR2 SNEGSKA (reference sequence). Trimming took off 5 bases at V and 2 bases at J, with 13 bases between the two ends. CDR3 nucleotide sequence: TGCAGTGCTCGGACTATTCCAGCCTACGAGCAGTACTTC. Its protein is CSARTIPAYEQYF.

The chain is built from TRBV10-2 and TRBJ2-7, with D hard to call. This CDR3 has 15 residues. In germline, CDR1 is WSHSY, CDR2 SAAADI. Between the trimmed V and J ends, which lost 7 bases and 7 bases, there was a span of 23 bases. CDR3 nucleotide sequence: TGCGCCAGCAAAAAGGCTAACGCCCTTGAAAGGGAGCAGTACTTC. Translation: CASKKANALEREQYF.

This clonotype occurred once. The genes are TRBV2 and TRBJ1-1, with D unresolved. The germline gives CDR1 SNHLY, CDR2 FYNNEI. There are 13 residues in the CDR3. V lost 6 bases to trimming and J lost 0 bases, with 8 bases between them. The CDR3 coding sequence is TGTGCCAGCAGGGTATCCATGAACACTGAAGCTTTCTTT. This gives the protein CASRVSMNTEAFF.

The rearrangement uses TRBV27 and TRBJ2-5, with 8 bases fitting TRBD2. Germline CDR1 is MNHEY and CDR2 is SMNVEV (reference sequence). V was clipped by 6 bases and J by 5 bases; unmatched bases: 11. The CDR3 runs 15 residues. This chain's CDR3 is CASRPSPGGAETQYF. The CDR3 DNA sequence: TGTGCCAGCAGACCCAGCCCGGGAGGGGCGGAGACCCAGTACTTC.

The CDR3 here is CASSRTGFGYTF. CDR3 coding DNA: TGTGCCAGCAGCAGGACAGGGTTTGGCTACACCTTC. The rearrangement links TRBV27 to TRBJ1-2; 8 nucleotides line up with TRBD1. There are 12 residues in the CDR3. CDR1 and CDR2 (germline): MNHEY, SMNVEV (reference sequence). Trimming cost V 6 bases and J 7 bases; bases outside gene matches: 4.

CDR3: CASSSYRGLGTEAFF. The CDR3 bases are TGTGCCAGCAGCTCATACAGGGGTTTAGGTACTGAAGCTTTCTTT. The genes are TRBV6-1 and TRBJ1-1; 7 nucleotides line up with TRBD1. The length of the CDR3 is 15 residues. Germline assignment: CDR1 MNHNS and CDR2 SASEGT. With 6 bases clipped from V and 5 bases from J, the junction kept 12 bases outside the gene matches.

The chain has TRBV20-1 and TRBJ2-1; 9 positions match TRBD1. V trimming: 0 bases; J trimming: 4 bases; junction bases outside the gene matches: 7. This CDR3 has 16 amino acids. The germline V gene encodes CDR1 DFQATT and CDR2 SNEGSKA (reference sequence). The CDR3, as DNA: TGCAGTGCTAGAGACCTTGACAGGGGGTTTTACAATGAGCAGTTCTTC. Translated, it gives CSARDLDRGFYNEQFF.

This chain joins TRBV6-1 and TRBJ1-4, with TRBD1 as a possible D gene (6 bases). V lost 5 bases, J lost 5 bases, and 9 bases lay in between. Per germline, CDR1 MNHNS and CDR2 SASEGT. CDR3 length equals 13 residues. DNA for the CDR3: TGTGCCAGCAGTAGGGGACAAAATGAAAAACTGTTTTTT. Translating gives CASSRGQNEKLFF.

The chain is built from TRBV20-1 and TRBJ2-1; 8 bases align to TRBD2. The CDR3 is 12 residues long. Trimming cost V 6 bases and J 4 bases; bases outside gene matches: 2. Germline values: CDR1 DFQATT, CDR2 SNEGSKA (reference sequence). This CDR3 reads CSAQRGYNEQFF. In nucleotides, the CDR3 is TGCAGTGCCCAGCGGGGGTACAATGAGCAGTTCTTC.

J is TRBJ1-5 and V is TRBV7-8; maybe TRBD1 (6 bases). The CDR3 loop spans 16 amino acids. The germline V gene encodes CDR1 SGHVS and CDR2 FQNEAQ. V lost 2 bases, J lost 5 bases, and 16 bases lay in between. Written as DNA, the CDR3 is TGTGCCAGCAGCTTAAGTCCGGGGGGCGCCGATCAGCCCCAGCATTTT. Its translation: CASSLSPGGADQPQHF.

This clonotype was seen a few times. V gene TRBV10-1 combines with J gene TRBJ2-1; 7 nucleotides match TRBD2. J was trimmed by 5 bases and V by 0 bases; bases with no gene match: 7. The CDR3 length is 16 residues. Germline V gene sequence: CDR1 WNHNN, CDR2 SYGVQD (reference sequence). The DNA for the CDR3 is TGCGCCAGCAGTGAGTCCTCGTTCCGGGGGGACAATGAGCAGTTCTTC. Translating it yields CASSESSFRGDNEQFF.

The chain carries TRBV12-3 or TRBV12-4 and TRBJ1-4; TRBD1 matches 7 bases. There are 16 residues in the CDR3. With 6 bases clipped from V and 4 bases from J, the junction kept 11 bases outside the gene matches. CDR3 protein: CASSFGGGQLNEKLFF. For the CDR3, the DNA is TGTGCCAGCAGCTTTGGGGGGGGACAGCTTAATGAAAAACTGTTTTTT.

V is TRBV6-1 and J is TRBJ1-2; possibly TRBD1 for D (6 bases). Germline CDR1 and CDR2: MNHNS and SASEGT. With 5 bases removed from V and 4 bases from J, the gap between germline ends came to 14 bases. This CDR3 contains 14 residues. CDR3 sequence: CASSPGSGAYGYTF. CDR3 bases: TGTGCCAGCAGTCCCGGTTCAGGGGCCTATGGCTACACCTTC.

The chain couples TRBV11-3 to TRBJ2-7; 7 bases align to TRBD1. Germline CDR1 reads SGHNT; CDR2 reads YENEEA. The CDR3 spans 13 residues. J lost 3 bases, V lost 4 bases, and 3 bases had no gene match. The CDR3 sequence is CASSSRDSYEQYF. CDR3 nucleotides: TGTGCCAGCAGCTCCCGGGACAGCTACGAGCAGTACTTC.

The rearrangement joins TRBV6-4 to TRBJ1-2; 8 bases agree with TRBD1. The germline V gene encodes CDR1 MRHNA and CDR2 SNTAGT. J was trimmed by 6 bases and V by 3 bases; bases with no gene match: 3. The CDR3 is 13 amino acids. The CDR3 is CASSEGQGNGYTF. The CDR3 DNA sequence: TGTGCCAGCAGTGAAGGACAGGGTAATGGCTACACCTTC.

The chain recombines TRBV7-2 with TRBJ2-3; 14 bases match TRBD2. CDR3 length: 16 residues. V dropped 5 bases and J dropped 1; count of bases not matched to a gene: 2. Germline loops: CDR1 SGHTA, CDR2 FQGNSA. CDR3 sequence (DNA): TGTGCCAGCAGCCCGGGACTAGCGGGGGGCACAGATACGCAGTATTTT. Protein sequence: CASSPGLAGGTDTQYF.

This clonotype is a singleton in its sample. This rearrangement joins TRBV20-1 to TRBJ2-1, with D unresolved. Trimming took off 3 bases at V and 9 bases at J, with 15 bases between the two ends. Germline V gene data show CDR1 as DFQATT and CDR2 as SNEGSKA (reference sequence). The CDR3 loop spans 13 amino acids. The CDR3 nucleotides read TGCAGTGCTAGTTCCCCACAAGACGGTGAGCAGTTCTTC. It encodes CSASSPQDGEQFF.

This clonotype was counted between two and nine times. The rearrangement uses TRBV6-1 and TRBJ1-1; D is uncertain. The CDR3 totals 13 residues. Per germline, CDR1 MNHNS and CDR2 SASEGT. Trimming shortened V by 4 bases and J by 9 bases, and 15 bases separated the two germline ends. Here the CDR3 reads CASSVGLAGKAFF. The CDR3 DNA reads TGTGCCAGCAGTGTAGGGCTCGCGGGAAAAGCTTTCTTT.

The table lists this clonotype with a count of one. For the CDR3, the DNA is TGCAGTGCTAGACTTGGGACGGACAACTATGGCTACACCTTC. It translates to CSARLGTDNYGYTF. This chain links TRBV20-1 with TRBJ1-2, with D tentatively TRBD1 (5 bases). Trimming cost V 2 bases and J 2 bases, with 12 bases left between them. The CDR3 extends over 14 amino acids. Germline V gene data show CDR1 as DFQATT and CDR2 as SNEGSKA (reference sequence).

This clonotype has a handful of counts. V gene TRBV20-1 combines with J gene TRBJ1-1; D remains unclear. V lost 4 bases, J lost 1 base, and 10 bases lay in between. The length of the CDR3 is 13 residues. Germline V gene sequence: CDR1 DFQATT, CDR2 SNEGSKA (reference sequence). CDR3 bases: TGCAGTGCTAACTCCGACGGGAACACTGAAGCTTTCTTT. Amino acid sequence: CSANSDGNTEAFF.

This clonotype has a handful of counts. V usage is TRBV7-9 and J usage is TRBJ1-1; D is undetermined. The CDR3 extends over 13 amino acids. Trimming shortened V by 3 bases and J by 1 base, and 6 bases separated the two germline ends. Looked up from germline, CDR1 is SEHNR and CDR2 is FQNEAQ (reference sequence). CDR3 region: CASSFTENTEAFF. The CDR3 DNA sequence: TGTGCCAGCAGCTTCACTGAGAACACTGAAGCTTTCTTT.

This clonotype was found a few times. This chain connects TRBV7-3 to TRBJ1-2; 11 positions match TRBD1. Unmatched junction bases numbered 7, after V lost 5 bases and J lost 8 bases. The V gene's germline CDR1 is SGHTA and CDR2 FQGTGA. This CDR3 comprises 14 residues. CDR3 loop: CASSTGQGAHGYTF. The CDR3 bases are TGTGCCAGCAGCACCGGACAGGGGGCTCACGGCTACACCTTC. The full variable domain, its missing parts supplied by reference TRBV7-3 and TRBJ1-2, is GAGVSQTPSNKVTEKGKYVELRCDPISGHTALYWYRQSLGQGPEFLIYFQGTGAADDSGLPNDRFFAVRPEGSVSTLKIQRTERGDSAVYLCASSTGQGAHGYTFGSGTRLTVV.

The chain carries TRBV6-5 and TRBJ1-3; D may be TRBD1 (6 bases). The CDR3 contains 19 residues. The ends were cut back, 2 bases at V and 4 bases at J, with 24 bases in the middle. Germline V gene sequence: CDR1 MNHEY, CDR2 SVGAGI. CDR3 DNA: TGTGCCAGCAGTTACATAGGGCAGGGGAGGGAAGTGTCGGGAAACACCATATATTTT. Its protein is CASSYIGQGREVSGNTIYF.

The chain joins TRBV24-1 to TRBJ2-5; 8 nucleotides agree with TRBD1. CDR1 is KGHDR and CDR2 is SFDVKD in the germline V gene. The V gene end was trimmed by 4 bases and the J gene end by 7 bases; junction bases not matched to a gene: 7. The CDR3 is 14 amino acids. In DNA form, the CDR3 reads TGTGCCACCAGTGACCCTACAGGGGGAAGGACCCAGTACTTC. This sequence encodes CATSDPTGGRTQYF.

This clonotype was seen more than once but under ten times. The rearrangement joins TRBV20-1 to TRBJ2-3; D gene ambiguous. Trimming took 4 bases from V and 4 from J, leaving 18 bases between them. CDR3 length equals 15 residues. Germline CDR1 is DFQATT and CDR2 is SNEGSKA (reference sequence). The CDR3 nucleotides are TGCAGTGCTACACCGCCCACGGTCAAGGCAGATACGCAGTATTTT. Encoded protein: CSATPPTVKADTQYF.